The rows below give T cell receptor beta chains drawn from one sample of a study of a mutant IDH1 vaccine in newly diagnosed glioma. The antigens for these receptors are not known. Profiling relied on immunoSEQ multiplex PCR, and the TCRdb table lists in-frame clones only, not all of them. The data contain more than 55,000 clones, approximately 78% of them singletons. The sample in question was PBMCs, obtained from a glioma patient whose treatment included an IDH1 peptide vaccine. These receptors were collected from a woman between 40 and 55 years old with glioma. Some clones in this sample may be carry-over from other donors' samples. Each CDR3 is given with its conserved first and last residue. Fields, in order: J gene, V gene, D gene, clone size, CDR3 protein, CDR3 DNA. A D gene is named only where the DNA matches it firmly. Rows give clone size only sometimes, using once, few, many, or a class for an expanded clone.

>TRBJ1-2|TRBV6-1|TRBD1|.
CASSGQGVGGYTF
TGTGCCAGCAGCGGACAGGGGGTAGGCGGCTACACCTTC
>TRBJ1-2|TRBV19|.|.
CASKRDIGYTF
TGTGCCAGTAAGAGGGACATTGGCTACACCTTC
>TRBJ1-2|TRBV25-1|.|.
CASSELGSYGYTF
TGTGCCAGCAGTGAACTGGGGAGCTATGGCTACACCTTC
>TRBJ1-5|TRBV9|.|few
CASSPTTGLGQPQHF
TGTGCCAGCAGCCCGACAACAGGGTTAGGGCAGCCCCAGCATTTT
>TRBJ2-1|TRBV9|.|few
CASSVDRYNEQFF
TGTGCCAGCAGCGTAGATAGGTACAATGAGCAGTTCTTC
>TRBJ2-1|TRBV30|TRBD2|.
CAWSVLAGPQQFF
TGTGCCTGGAGTGTCCTAGCGGGACCACAGCAGTTCTTC
>TRBJ1-3|TRBV27|TRBD1|few
CASSLNRGSGNTIYF
TGTGCCAGCAGTTTAAACAGGGGTTCTGGAAACACCATATATTTT
>TRBJ1-1|TRBV9|.|few
CASSVVGGDTEAFF
TGTGCCAGCAGCGTAGTGGGTGGGGATACTGAAGCTTTCTTT
>TRBJ1-4|TRBV19|.|.
CASSSPKGSNEKLFF
TGTGCCAGTAGTTCACCAAAAGGGTCTAATGAAAAACTGTTTTTT
>TRBJ2-7|TRBV6-5|TRBD2|.
CASSLRGLADLQQYF
TGTGCCAGCAGCCTAAGGGGCCTAGCGGATTTACAGCAGTACTTC
>TRBJ1-2|TRBV2|.|.
CASSAGENYGYTF
TGTGCCAGCAGTGCCGGGGAGAACTATGGCTACACCTTC
>TRBJ2-7|TRBV2|TRBD2|few
CASRSSGGPYEQYF
TGTGCCAGCAGGAGTAGCGGGGGGCCCTACGAGCAGTACTTC
>TRBJ2-1|TRBV10-2|.|.
CASSVPSAASEQFF
TGCGCCAGCAGTGTTCCTAGCGCCGCCAGTGAGCAGTTCTTC
>TRBJ2-5|TRBV5-1|.|once
CASEGGLGETQYF
TGCGCCAGCGAGGGGGGGTTGGGAGAGACCCAGTACTTC
>TRBJ2-7|TRBV2|.|.
CASCAAGNYEQYF
TGTGCCAGCTGCGCGGCAGGGAACTACGAGCAGTACTTC
>TRBJ2-5|TRBV9|TRBD2|few
CASSLGTSGGAGETQYF
TGTGCCAGCAGCCTCGGGACTAGCGGGGGGGCCGGGGAGACCCAGTACTTC
>TRBJ1-5|TRBV7-9|.|.
CASGRNNQPQHF
TGTGCCAGCGGGAGAAACAATCAGCCCCAGCATTTT
>TRBJ2-1|TRBV5-1|TRBD2|.
CASSWGLAGGSPNEQFF
TGCGCCAGCAGCTGGGGACTAGCGGGGGGGTCCCCCAATGAGCAGTTCTTC
>TRBJ2-5|TRBV30|.|.
CAWSVAASETQYF
TGTGCCTGGAGTGTAGCTGCATCAGAGACCCAGTACTTC
>TRBJ2-3|TRBV7-9|TRBD2|.
CASSQGLAGTDTQYF
TGTGCCAGCAGCCAGGGACTAGCGGGGACAGATACGCAGTATTTT